This passage covers 28 T cell receptor beta chains from one sample sequenced in a study of blood T cell repertoires in COVID-19. This table comes from immunoSEQ multiplex PCR, and its TCRdb copy is limited to in-frame clones, with some not included. The table shows approximately 160,000 clones, with roughly 83% occurring only once. The sequencing input was peripheral blood. All receptors come from a woman older than 75 with active or convalescent COVID-19.

The sample holds many counts of this clone. The chain carries TRBV7-8 and TRBJ1-3; a possible D gene is TRBD1 (6 bases). CDR3 length: 18 residues. Trimming cost V 2 bases and J 4 bases, with 21 bases left between them. Germline CDR1 SGHVS, CDR2 FQNEAQ. The chain's CDR3 is CASSLLSTGQRGGNTIYF. DNA for the CDR3: TGTGCCAGCAGCTTACTGTCGACGGGACAACGGGGAGGAAACACCATATATTTT.

The V and J genes are TRBV7-2 and TRBJ2-3, with D uncertain. The CDR3 has 14 residues. Trimming took off 4 bases at V and 0 bases at J, with 8 bases between the two ends. Germline V gene lookup returns CDR1 SGHTA and CDR2 FQGNSA. For the CDR3, the DNA is TGTGCCAGCAGCTCCAGATTAAGCACAGATACGCAGTATTTT. Protein sequence: CASSSRLSTDTQYF.

The gene calls are TRBV7-2 and TRBJ2-5; no clear D gene. The ends were cut back, 2 bases at V and 0 bases at J, with 7 bases in the middle. Per germline, CDR1 SGHTA and CDR2 FQGNSA. The CDR3 length is 14 residues. The CDR3 sequence is CASSLSGHQETQYF. CDR3 bases: TGTGCCAGCAGCTTATCTGGGCACCAAGAGACCCAGTACTTC.

The chain couples TRBV29-1 to TRBJ1-2; tentative D call: TRBD1 (6 bases). The ends were cut back, 4 bases at V and 0 bases at J, with 9 bases in the middle. This CDR3 is built from 13 residues. Germline V lookup: CDR1 SQVTM, CDR2 ANQGSEA. The CDR3 loop reads CSVGTEANYGYTF. CDR3 nucleotides: TGCAGCGTTGGGACAGAAGCTAACTATGGCTACACCTTC.

The V gene is TRBV2, the J gene TRBJ1-5; D is unclear. CDR3 length: 15 residues. In germline, CDR1 is SNHLY, CDR2 FYNNEI. Trimming stripped 6 bases from V and 0 bases from J, with 12 bases between. The CDR3 region is CASRNQENSNQPQHF. The CDR3 DNA is TGTGCCAGCAGGAACCAGGAAAATAGCAATCAGCCCCAGCATTTT.

The chain is built from TRBV4-1 and TRBJ2-5; 9 bases map to TRBD2. CDR3 length: 16 amino acids. V was pared by 4 bases and J by 3 bases, with 9 bases of the junction left unmatched. Germline CDR1 is MGHRA and CDR2 is YSYEKL. Here the CDR3 DNA reads TGCGCCAGCAGCCCACAGAGCGGGGGGACCAAAGAGACCCAGTACTTC. It specifies CASSPQSGGTKETQYF.

The rearrangement links TRBV4-3 to TRBJ2-5; 8 bases align to TRBD1. The V gene end was trimmed by 0 bases and the J gene end by 5 bases; junction bases not matched to a gene: 8. The CDR3 sequence is 16 residues long. The germline gives CDR1 LGHNA, CDR2 YSLEER. DNA for the CDR3: TGCGCCAGCAGCCAAGATCCTGCAGGGGGCAAGGAGACCCAGTACTTC. Protein: CASSQDPAGGKETQYF.

Comment on this clone: The same CDR3 also results from other DNA sequences found in this sample. The V and J genes are TRBV20-1 and TRBJ1-1; a weak D match, TRBD1 (5 bases). V was shortened by 6 bases and J by 1 base, with 6 bases between the two germline ends. Germline CDR1 is DFQATT and CDR2 is SNEGSKA (reference sequence). The CDR3 has 11 residues. DNA for the CDR3: TGCAGTGCCCAGGGGAACACTGAAGCTTTCTTT. Translated, it gives CSAQGNTEAFF.

The gene calls are TRBV2 and TRBJ1-4, with TRBD1 as a possible D gene (6 bases). V lost 2 bases and J lost 0, with 10 bases in between. The CDR3 covers 16 residues. Looked up from germline, CDR1 is SNHLY and CDR2 is FYNNEI. For the CDR3, the DNA is TGTGCCAGCAGTGAAAGTGACAGGCCAACTAATGAAAAACTGTTTTTT. Translating gives CASSESDRPTNEKLFF. The entire variable domain, with the rest obtained from reference TRBV2 and TRBJ1-4, is as follows: EPEVTQTPSHQVTQMGQEVILRCVPISNHLYFYWYRQILGQKVEFLVSFYNNEISEKSEIFDDQFSVERPDGSNFTLKIRSTKLEDSAMYFCASSESDRPTNEKLFFGSGTQLSVL.

The V call is TRBV7-2, the J call TRBJ2-5; D might be TRBD2 (7 bases). Trimming removed 7 bases from V and 3 bases from J, with 12 bases in between. There are 13 residues in the CDR3. Germline V gives CDR1 SGHTA, CDR2 FQGNSA. The CDR3 reads CASTQGREETQYF. The DNA for the CDR3 is TGTGCCAGCACCCAGGGGAGGGAAGAGACCCAGTACTTC.

The chain combines TRBV19 with TRBJ2-7; D is possibly TRBD1 (6 bases). Trimming stripped 2 bases from V and 5 bases from J, with 10 bases between. Per germline, CDR1 LNHDA and CDR2 SQIVND (reference sequence). The CDR3 covers 13 residues. The CDR3 DNA is TGTGCCAGTAGTATAACAGGGAGACACGAGCAGTACTTC. It encodes CASSITGRHEQYF.

The chain joins TRBV10-2 to TRBJ2-3, with no clear D. Germline lookup yields CDR1 WSHSY and CDR2 SAAADI. Trimming shortened V by 0 bases and J by 0 bases, and 7 bases separated the two germline ends. This CDR3 contains 15 residues. The CDR3 DNA follows: TGCGCCAGCAGTGAGTCCCCAGTAAGCACAGATACGCAGTATTTT. Protein sequence: CASSESPVSTDTQYF.

The chain combines TRBV9 with TRBJ2-1, with a weak D call TRBD1 (5 bases). The V and J ends lost 2 bases and 7 bases respectively, with 13 bases between them. Germline loops: CDR1 SGDLS, CDR2 YYNGEE. The CDR3 covers 14 residues. The chain's CDR3 is CASSVVDSRNEQFF. The CDR3 nucleotides are TGTGCCAGCAGCGTTGTAGACAGTCGGAATGAGCAGTTCTTC.

This chain links TRBV7-8 with TRBJ1-4; D may be TRBD1 (6 bases). Germline V gene data show CDR1 as SGHVS and CDR2 as FQNEAQ. There are 15 residues in the CDR3. Between the trimmed V and J ends, which lost 5 bases and 6 bases, there was a span of 16 bases. The CDR3 here is CASSRGAGWDEKLFF. The CDR3 coding sequence is TGTGCCAGCAGCCGGGGGGCAGGGTGGGATGAAAAACTGTTTTTT.

The chain employs TRBV11-2 and TRBJ1-2; 7 nucleotides match TRBD1. Germline loops: CDR1 SGHAT, CDR2 FQNNGV. Trimming at V came to 4 bases and at J to 7 bases, leaving 6 bases not matched to a gene. The CDR3 is 13 amino acids. The CDR3 loop is CASSSTDRPGYTF. CDR3 nucleotide sequence: TGTGCCAGCAGCTCTACGGACAGGCCTGGCTACACCTTC.

The CDR3 reads CASSVGQGVSIEAFF. The CDR3, as DNA: TGTGCCAGCAGCGTAGGGCAAGGGGTCTCCATTGAAGCTTTCTTT. The V gene is TRBV9, the J gene TRBJ1-1, with a possible D match to TRBD1 (5 bases). The CDR3 runs to 15 residues. The V gene lost 0 bases and the J gene lost 7 bases, with 16 bases spanning the gap. Germline V gives CDR1 SGDLS, CDR2 YYNGEE. Using reference TRBV9 and TRBJ1-1 for the parts outside the CDR3, the full variable domain is DSGVTQTPKHLITATGQRVTLRCSPRSGDLSVYWYQQSLDQGLQFLIQYYNGEERAKGNILERFSAQQFPDLHSELNLSSLELGDSALYFCASSVGQGVSIEAFFGQGTRLTVV.

V is TRBV2 and J is TRBJ1-1; possible D gene TRBD1, 5 bases. The CDR3 covers 12 residues. V was cut by 6 bases and J by 5 bases, with 10 bases left in between. Germline CDR1 SNHLY, CDR2 FYNNEI. CDR3 bases: TGTGCCAGCAGGGAGGGACCTACTGAAGCTTTCTTT. Protein product: CASREGPTEAFF.

The chain is built from TRBV5-4 and TRBJ2-5; 10 bases are a match to TRBD2. Per germline, CDR1 SGHNT and CDR2 YYREEE (reference sequence). V dropped 4 bases and J dropped 5; count of bases not matched to a gene: 20. The CDR3 is 19 amino acids. CDR3 sequence reads: CASSPPSELAGARGETQYF. In DNA form, the CDR3 reads TGTGCCAGCAGCCCCCCCAGTGAGCTAGCGGGGGCGAGAGGGGAGACCCAGTACTTC.

The gene calls are TRBV4-3 and TRBJ1-5; D call uncertain. V lost 0 bases and J lost 7, with 7 bases in between. The CDR3 is made up of 13 amino acids. Germline assignment: CDR1 LGHNA and CDR2 YSLEER. This CDR3 reads CASSQDIRQPQHF. In DNA, the CDR3 is TGCGCCAGCAGCCAAGATATCAGGCAGCCCCAGCATTTT.

The genes are TRBV4-2 and TRBJ2-7; 9 positions agree with TRBD2. The germline CDR1 and CDR2 sequences are LGHNA and YNFKEQ. Trimming at V came to 0 bases and at J to 0 bases, leaving 3 bases not matched to a gene. This CDR3 is 16 amino acids long. The CDR3 DNA is TGTGCCAGCAGCCAAGATTTAGCGGGGGTCTCCTACGAGCAGTACTTC. Translating gives CASSQDLAGVSYEQYF.

In this sample, this clone turned up many times. V and J are TRBV9 and TRBJ2-7; perhaps TRBD2 as D (6 bases). The germline V gene encodes CDR1 SGDLS and CDR2 YYNGEE. The CDR3 length is 14 residues. V was cut by 8 bases and J by 6 bases, with 21 bases left in between. The CDR3 loop is CASGSGTGGGEQYF. The DNA of the CDR3 is TGTGCCAGTGGTTCCGGGACTGGGGGTGGCGAGCAGTACTTC.

The rearrangement joins TRBV7-2 to TRBJ2-7; 7 bases are shared with TRBD1. This CDR3 contains 15 residues. Looked up from germline, CDR1 is SGHTA and CDR2 is FQGNSA. The trim removed 3 bases at V and 0 bases at J, leaving 5 bases unmatched. The CDR3 spells CASSFSQGDSYEQYF. The CDR3 DNA is TGTGCCAGCAGCTTCAGCCAGGGGGACTCCTACGAGCAGTACTTC.

This clone was seen once. The rearrangement uses TRBV5-1 and TRBJ2-2, with D maybe TRBD1 (6 bases). Germline V gene data show CDR1 as SGHRS and CDR2 as YFSETQ. The CDR3 loop spans 16 amino acids. Trimming removed 4 bases from V and 0 bases from J, with 13 bases in between. The CDR3 protein is CASSATGLTNTGELFF. CDR3 nucleotides: TGCGCCAGCAGCGCCACAGGGTTAACGAACACCGGGGAGCTGTTTTTT.

The chain employs TRBV27 and TRBJ2-5; TRBD1 is a possible D gene (5 bases). The CDR3 totals 18 residues. CDR1 MNHEY and CDR2 SMNVEV come from the germline V gene (reference sequence). Trimming removed 0 bases from V and 5 bases from J, with 22 bases in between. The CDR3 spells CASSLSIIGRGSLETQYF. The CDR3 nucleotides are TGTGCCAGCAGTTTATCGATAATCGGAAGGGGCTCCCTGGAGACCCAGTACTTC.

This rearrangement joins TRBV15 to TRBJ2-7, with 8 nucleotides matching TRBD1. CDR3 size: 19 residues. V was clipped by 0 bases and J by 7 bases; unmatched bases: 20. Germline CDR1 LNHNV, CDR2 YYDKDF (reference sequence). The CDR3 loop reads CATSREYGGTGPKSGEQYF. CDR3 DNA: TGTGCCACCAGCAGAGAGTACGGCGGGACAGGCCCTAAATCCGGGGAGCAGTACTTC.

This chain links TRBV11-2 with TRBJ2-2; 9 bases map to TRBD1. CDR3 length equals 16 residues. The junction had 6 bases not matched to a gene; V was cut back by 5 bases and J by 2 bases. The germline V gene has CDR1 SGHAT and CDR2 FQNNGV. The chain's CDR3 is CASSQRTGANTGELFF. The CDR3 DNA follows: TGTGCCAGCAGCCAGAGGACAGGGGCCAACACCGGGGAGCTGTTTTTT.

The V call is TRBV5-1, the J call TRBJ2-7, with 8 bases lining up with TRBD1. CDR3 size: 16 residues. V shed 0 bases, J shed 5 bases, and the junction held 10 bases outside the gene matches. The germline gives CDR1 SGHRS, CDR2 YFSETQ. The CDR3 here is CASSLEVRTGLNEQYF. CDR3 nucleotides: TGCGCCAGCAGCTTGGAAGTAAGGACAGGGCTCAACGAGCAGTACTTC.

V gene TRBV3-1 (or the pseudogene TRBV3-2) combines with J gene TRBJ2-1, with TRBD1 identical over 7 bases. This CDR3 spans 15 amino acids. The V gene end was trimmed by 2 bases and the J gene end by 4 bases; junction bases not matched to a gene: 5. Germline lookup yields CDR1 LGHDT and CDR2 YNNKEL (reference sequence). The CDR3 coding sequence is TGTGCCAGCAGCCAAAGGTGGGACAGATACAATGAGCAGTTCTTC. Encoded protein: CASSQRWDRYNEQFF.